Presented here are 14 T cell receptor beta chains from one specimen sequenced in a study of T cells in localized non-small cell lung cancer. The assay was immunoSEQ multiplex PCR, and TCRdb's table has in-frame clones only and misses some. The table has 21,000 or so clones, around 90% seen once; the top ten hold 25% to 30%. The sequencing here drew on peripheral blood mononuclear cells, taken before any cancer treatment. Every receptor here comes from a male donor older than 55 with stage II lung adenocarcinoma.

The V call is TRBV7-9, the J call TRBJ2-7; unclear D gene. Looked up from germline, CDR1 is SEHNR and CDR2 is FQNEAQ (reference sequence). The CDR3 loop spans 12 amino acids. The V end lost 5 bases, the J end lost 2 bases, and 7 bases lay between the germline ends. The CDR3 DNA sequence: TGTGCCAGCAGCATCGGGCCCTACGAGCAGTACTTC. Translated, it gives CASSIGPYEQYF. The full variable domain, rest sourced from reference TRBV7-9 and TRBJ2-7, is DTGVSQNPRHKITKRGQNVTFRCDPISEHNRLYWYRQTLGQGPEFLTYFQNEAQLEKSRLLSDRFSAERPKGSFSTLEIQRTEQGDSAMYLCASSIGPYEQYFGPGTRLTVT.

The chain is built from TRBV27 and TRBJ2-7; 8 positions agree with TRBD2. The germline V gene has CDR1 MNHEY and CDR2 SMNVEV (reference sequence). There are 15 residues in the CDR3. V trimming: 3 bases; J trimming: 3 bases; junction bases outside the gene matches: 7. CDR3 region: CASSFTTSAYYEQYF. The CDR3 nucleotides are TGTGCCAGCAGTTTTACGACTAGCGCCTACTACGAGCAGTACTTC.

V gene TRBV6-6 combines with J gene TRBJ2-5; perhaps TRBD2 as D (6 bases). Trimming stripped 6 bases from V and 5 bases from J, with 16 bases between. Germline CDR1 MNHNY, CDR2 SVGAGI (reference sequence). The CDR3 is made up of 14 amino acids. In nucleotides, the CDR3 is TGTGCCAGCAGGGGTCTAGCGTCCGAGGAGACCCAGTACTTC. Protein product: CASRGLASEETQYF.

The chain uses TRBV5-1 and TRBJ1-2; no clear D gene. Trimming cost V 1 base and J 2 bases, with 12 bases left between them. The CDR3 is 15 amino acids. Germline assignment: CDR1 SGHRS and CDR2 YFSETQ. Here the CDR3 reads CASSLSAVYNYGYTF. Written as DNA, the CDR3 is TGCGCCAGCAGCTTGAGTGCGGTCTACAACTATGGCTACACCTTC.

Worth noting for this clone: A read error may be the cause here, since a much bigger clone is one base away. The chain carries TRBV2 and TRBJ1-2; no firm D call. Germline-derived CDR1 and CDR2 are SNHLY and FYNNEI. The CDR3 sequence is 12 residues long. The V end was cut by 6 bases, the J end by 0 bases, with 5 bases between. The CDR3 is CASSPTNYGYTF. The CDR3 nucleotides are TGTGCCAGCAGCCCCACTAACTATGGCTACACCTTC. Together with reference TRBV2 and TRBJ1-2, the CDR3 gives the full variable domain: EPEVTQTPSHQVTQMGQEVILRCVPISNHLYFYWYRQILGQKVEFLVSFYNNEISEKSEIFDDQFSVERPDGSNFTLKIRSTKLEDSAMYFCASSPTNYGYTFGSGTRLTVV.

This chain uses TRBV5-4 with TRBJ2-7; D call uncertain. V was clipped by 0 bases and J by 3 bases, with 7 bases between them. Germline V CDR1 and CDR2: SGHNT, YYREEE (reference sequence). The CDR3 has 13 residues. DNA of the CDR3: TGTGCCAGCAGCTTGGACTCTCTCTACGAGCAGTACTTC. It encodes CASSLDSLYEQYF.

The J gene is TRBJ2-2, the V gene TRBV18, with D hard to call. Per germline, CDR1 KGHSH and CDR2 LQKENI. Trimming took off 6 bases at V and 3 bases at J, with 17 bases between the two ends. The CDR3 is 16 residues long. The CDR3: CASSLILRSHTGELFF. Written as DNA, the CDR3 is TGTGCCAGCTCCCTCATCCTCAGGAGTCACACCGGGGAGCTGTTTTTT.

This chain links TRBV6-4 with TRBJ1-1; unclear D gene. Germline loops: CDR1 MRHNA, CDR2 SNTAGT. The V end was cut by 5 bases, the J end by 1 base, with 11 bases between. This CDR3 spans 14 amino acids. This CDR3 reads CASSSNVGNTEAFF. The CDR3 DNA reads as TGTGCCAGCAGTAGTAACGTCGGGAACACTGAAGCTTTCTTT.

This clone was seen once. The chain carries TRBV7-9 and TRBJ2-1, with D perhaps TRBD2 (5 bases). Trimming shortened V by 4 bases and J by 10 bases, and 20 bases separated the two germline ends. The CDR3 consists of 15 residues. CDR1 is SEHNR, CDR2 FQNEAQ, per germline (reference sequence). The CDR3 spells CASSSGYFQRTEQFF. Here the CDR3 DNA reads TGTGCCAGCAGCTCGGGGTACTTCCAGAGGACGGAGCAGTTCTTC.

The chain uses TRBV18 and TRBJ2-7, with a possible D match to TRBD2 (6 bases). The CDR3 has 15 residues. The germline CDR1 and CDR2 sequences are KGHSH and LQKENI. V was trimmed by 3 bases and J by 0 bases, leaving 12 bases between them. The CDR3 DNA reads TGTGCCAGCTCACCTGGTAGCGGAAGCTCCTACGAGCAGTACTTC. Translating it yields CASSPGSGSSYEQYF.

The chain couples TRBV9 to TRBJ1-4; D is perhaps TRBD1 (6 bases). Trimming took off 2 bases at V and 3 bases at J, with 11 bases between the two ends. The germline V gene has CDR1 SGDLS and CDR2 YYNGEE. This CDR3 comprises 15 residues. CDR3: CASSVRGAANEKLFF. The CDR3, as DNA: TGTGCCAGCAGCGTTCGGGGGGCGGCTAATGAAAAACTGTTTTTT.

The chain uses TRBV7-9 and TRBJ2-6, with D unresolved. V was cut by 5 bases and J by 0 bases, with 8 bases left in between. Germline V CDR1 and CDR2: SEHNR, FQNEAQ (reference sequence). The CDR3 covers 15 residues. The CDR3 nucleotides read TGTGCCAGCAGCATCCTAGGCTCTGGGGCCAACGTCCTGACTTTC. Protein sequence: CASSILGSGANVLTF.

The J gene is TRBJ2-2, the V gene TRBV6-1; weak D call: TRBD2 (5 bases). This CDR3 comprises 13 residues. With 4 bases removed from V and 6 bases from J, the gap between germline ends came to 9 bases. CDR1 MNHNS and CDR2 SASEGT come from the germline V gene. This CDR3 reads CASSAGSSGELFF. The CDR3 nucleotides read TGTGCCAGCAGTGCTGGGAGTTCCGGGGAGCTGTTTTTT.

The chain combines TRBV28 with TRBJ1-5; maybe TRBD1 (5 bases). Germline V gene lookup returns CDR1 MDHEN and CDR2 SYDVKM. V was clipped by 1 base and J by 0 bases, with 25 bases between them. This CDR3 region has 21 residues. The DNA of the CDR3 is TGTGCCAGCAGTTTATCCCCCGGACAACCAGATACTTTATATAGCAATCAGCCCCAGCATTTT. Protein: CASSLSPGQPDTLYSNQPQHF.